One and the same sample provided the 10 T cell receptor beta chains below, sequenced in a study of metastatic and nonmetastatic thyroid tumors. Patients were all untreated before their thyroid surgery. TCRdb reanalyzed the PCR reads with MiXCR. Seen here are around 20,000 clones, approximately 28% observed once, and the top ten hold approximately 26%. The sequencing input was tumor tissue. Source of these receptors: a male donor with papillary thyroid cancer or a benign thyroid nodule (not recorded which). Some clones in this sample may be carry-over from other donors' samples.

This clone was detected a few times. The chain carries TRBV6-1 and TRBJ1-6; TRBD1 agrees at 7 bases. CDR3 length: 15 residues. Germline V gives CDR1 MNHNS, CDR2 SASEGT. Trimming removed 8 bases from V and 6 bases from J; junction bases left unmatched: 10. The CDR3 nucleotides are TGTGCCAGCTCGACCGACAGGGTGCGTAATTCACCCCTCCACTTT. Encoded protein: CASSTDRVRNSPLHF.

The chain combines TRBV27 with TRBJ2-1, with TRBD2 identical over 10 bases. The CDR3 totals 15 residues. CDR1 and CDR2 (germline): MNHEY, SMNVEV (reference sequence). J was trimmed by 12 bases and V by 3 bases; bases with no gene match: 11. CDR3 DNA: TGTGCCAGCAGTTTTAGCGGGGGGCCCTTGGTTGGGCAGTTCTTC. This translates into CASSFSGGPLVGQFF.

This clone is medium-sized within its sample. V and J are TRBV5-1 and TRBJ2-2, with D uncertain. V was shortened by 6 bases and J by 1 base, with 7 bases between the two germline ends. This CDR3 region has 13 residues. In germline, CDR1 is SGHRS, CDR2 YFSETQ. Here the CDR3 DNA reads TGCGCCAGCAAGGTGGGGAACACCGGGGAGCTGTTTTTT. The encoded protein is CASKVGNTGELFF. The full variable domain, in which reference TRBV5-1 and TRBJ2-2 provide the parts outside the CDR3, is KAGVTQTPRYLIKTRGQQVTLSCSPISGHRSVSWYQQTPGQGLQFLFEYFSETQRNKGNFPGRFSGRQFSNSRSEMNVSTLELGDSALYLCASKVGNTGELFFGEGSRLTVL.

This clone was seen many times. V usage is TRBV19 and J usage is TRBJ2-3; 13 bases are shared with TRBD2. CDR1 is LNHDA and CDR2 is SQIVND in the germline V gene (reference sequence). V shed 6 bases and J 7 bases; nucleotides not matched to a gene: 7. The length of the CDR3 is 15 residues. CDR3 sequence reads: CASRAGTSGTNTQYF. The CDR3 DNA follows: TGTGCCAGTAGGGCCGGGACTAGCGGGACGAATACGCAGTATTTT.

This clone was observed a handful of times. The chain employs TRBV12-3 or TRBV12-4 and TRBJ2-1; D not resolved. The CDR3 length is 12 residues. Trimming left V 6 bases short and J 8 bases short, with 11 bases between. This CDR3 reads CASSPWEDEQFF. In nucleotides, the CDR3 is TGTGCCAGCAGCCCGTGGGAAGATGAGCAGTTCTTC.

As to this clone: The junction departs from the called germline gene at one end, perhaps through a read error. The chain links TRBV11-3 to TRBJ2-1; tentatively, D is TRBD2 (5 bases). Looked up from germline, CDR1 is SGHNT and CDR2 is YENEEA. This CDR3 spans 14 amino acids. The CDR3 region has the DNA TGTGTCAGCAGCTTAGACTTCGGGGATCATGAGCAGTCCTTC. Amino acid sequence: CVSSLDFGDHEQSF.

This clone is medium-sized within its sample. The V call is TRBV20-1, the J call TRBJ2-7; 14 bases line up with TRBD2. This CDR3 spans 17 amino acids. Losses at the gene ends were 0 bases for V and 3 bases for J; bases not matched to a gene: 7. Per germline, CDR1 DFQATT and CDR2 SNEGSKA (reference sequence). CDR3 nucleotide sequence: TGCAGTGCTAGAGATGAAAGACTAGCGGGAGGGAACTACGAGCAGTACTTC. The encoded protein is CSARDERLAGGNYEQYF.

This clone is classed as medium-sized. CDR3 bases: TGTGCCTGGAGTGGGGGACAGGGGGCCGGATCACCCCTCCACTTT. Translating gives CAWSGGQGAGSPLHF. The rearrangement uses TRBV30 and TRBJ1-6, with 12 nucleotides matching TRBD1. Trimming at V came to 1 base and at J to 10 bases, leaving 5 bases not matched to a gene. The CDR3 has 15 amino acids. Germline V CDR1 and CDR2: GTSNPN, SVGIG (reference sequence).

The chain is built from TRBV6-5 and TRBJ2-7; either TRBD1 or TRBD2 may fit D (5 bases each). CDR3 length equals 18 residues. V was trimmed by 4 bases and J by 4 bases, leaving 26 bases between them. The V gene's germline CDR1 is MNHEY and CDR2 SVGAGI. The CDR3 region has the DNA TGTGCCAGCAGTTCCTCACTTCTAACGGACTGGGGCGGATACGAGCAGTACTTC. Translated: CASSSSLLTDWGGYEQYF.

Here the CDR3 reads CASSSARLAGYDTQYF. CDR3 DNA sequence: TGTGCCAGCAGCTCCGCCCGCCTAGCGGGGTATGATACGCAGTATTTT. This rearrangement joins TRBV11-1 to TRBJ2-3; 9 nucleotides line up with TRBD2. Per the germline V gene, CDR1 is SGHAT and CDR2 is FQDESV (reference sequence). CDR3 length: 16 residues. The V and J ends lost 4 bases and 6 bases, in that order; junction bases with no gene match: 11.